Below, 2 T cell receptor beta chains from the same sample are listed, as sequenced in a study of OX40 agonist ivuxolimab in advanced cancers. Method: immunoSEQ multiplex PCR; TCRdb's copy keeps in-frame clones and lacks some. Found here are tens of thousands of clones, about 87% of them singletons; the top ten hold approximately 7%. Sequenced material: CD4+ or CD8+ T cells sorted from blood, taken in a trial of the OX40 agonist ivuxolimab. The receptors derive from an adult with an advanced solid tumor such as melanoma, head and neck, liver or kidney cancer.

This chain joins TRBV7-6 and TRBJ2-5, with 10 bases identical to TRBD1. The germline gives CDR1 SGHVS, CDR2 FNYEAQ. The CDR3 runs 16 residues. J lost 6 bases, V lost 1 base, and 8 bases had no gene match. The CDR3 DNA sequence: TGTGCCAGCAGCTTAGACCTTGGACAGGGGGAGAAGACCCAGTACTTC. Encoded protein: CASSLDLGQGEKTQYF.

This clone was observed a handful of times. The chain links TRBV5-1 to TRBJ1-6; D not resolved. The V end was cut by 0 bases, the J end by 6 bases, with 10 bases between. CDR3 size: 15 residues. The germline gives CDR1 SGHRS, CDR2 YFSETQ. The CDR3 spells CASSLVGLSNSPLHF. CDR3 nucleotide sequence: TGCGCCAGCAGCTTGGTCGGGTTGAGTAATTCACCCCTCCACTTT.